A single sample gave rise to the 25 T cell receptor beta chains below, sequenced in a study of low-dose radiotherapy and immunotherapy resistance in tumors. Gene-specific TRAV and TRBV primers were used for first-strand cDNA, covering alpha and beta chains. TCR amplification used roughly 21 PCR cycles, a constant-region primer and a V-primer adapter. Each CDR3 protein is one row after TCRdb ran MiXCR on the reads. The sample records about 58,000 distinct CDR3 sequences, about a quarter being singletons. Specified time point: after trial treatment. Indicated treatment: LDRT plus nivolumab, ipilimumab, low-dose cyclophosphamide and aspirin (RACIN trial). Source: PBMCs, taken after low-dose radiotherapy plus immunotherapy. These receptor sequences come from a male donor with prostate cancer.

The chain couples TRBV19 to TRBJ2-7; 15 bases fit TRBD2. There are 15 residues in the CDR3. V lost 4 bases, J lost 2 bases, and 0 bases stayed unmatched. Germline loops: CDR1 LNHDA, CDR2 SQIVND (reference sequence). The DNA of the CDR3 is TGTGCCAGTAGTAGGACTAGCGGGGGGGCCTACGAGCAGTACTTC. Translating gives CASSRTSGGAYEQYF.

A note on this clonotype: A read error is the likely source, as a far larger clone sits one nucleotide away. CDR3 loop: CASSGTSVNNEQYF. The DNA of the CDR3 is TGCGCCAGCAGCGGGACTAGCGTGAACAATGAGCAGTACTTC. The V call is TRBV5-1, the J call TRBJ2-5; 10 bases are a match to TRBD2. The ends lost 4 bases at V and 11 bases at J; junction bases unmatched: 11. The CDR3 spans 14 residues. Germline V gene sequence: CDR1 SGHRS, CDR2 YFSETQ.

This clonotype was seen at least ten times. The chain joins TRBV19 to TRBJ2-2; 9 nucleotides agree with TRBD2. CDR1 is LNHDA and CDR2 is SQIVND in the germline V gene (reference sequence). The CDR3 is 17 amino acids. Trimming at V came to 6 bases and at J to 0 bases, leaving 8 bases not matched to a gene. The CDR3 protein is CASRILAGFANTGELFF. The DNA of the CDR3 is TGTGCCAGTAGAATCCTAGCGGGGTTCGCGAACACCGGGGAGCTGTTTTTT.

This clonotype was recorded many times. The chain couples TRBV7-9 to TRBJ2-2; D gene uncertain. V was trimmed by 8 bases and J by 1 base, leaving 8 bases between them. Germline CDR1 is SEHNR and CDR2 is FQNEAQ (reference sequence). The CDR3 length is 13 residues. CDR3 residues: CASRNMNTGELFF. CDR3 nucleotide sequence: TGTGCCAGCCGGAACATGAACACCGGGGAGCTGTTTTTT.

This clonotype was seen many times. V is TRBV20-1 and J is TRBJ2-1; unclear D gene. Germline CDR1 is DFQATT and CDR2 is SNEGSKA (reference sequence). This CDR3 spans 13 amino acids. Between the trimmed V and J ends, which lost 7 bases and 8 bases, there was a span of 18 bases. CDR3 region: CSVEPPLGHEQFF. DNA of the CDR3: TGCAGTGTCGAGCCTCCTTTGGGTCATGAGCAGTTCTTC.

As regards this clonotype: A far bigger clonotype differs at one base, so this is likely a read error. V usage is TRBV4-3 and J usage is TRBJ2-5; 10 nucleotides line up with TRBD2. The V gene's germline CDR1 is LGHNA and CDR2 YSLEER. The CDR3 extends over 17 amino acids. The trim removed 4 bases at V and 6 bases at J, leaving 14 bases unmatched. Written as DNA, the CDR3 is TGCGCCAGCAGCCGACCACCTAGCGGGGGCCGACGTAAGACCCAGTACTTC. Its protein product is CASSRPPSGGRRKTQYF.

For this clonotype: It differs at one base from a far larger clone, so likely a read error. The chain has TRBV28 and TRBJ2-1; D unresolved. The germline V gene has CDR1 MDHEN and CDR2 SYDVKM. The CDR3 totals 14 residues. Trimming took 1 base from V and 10 from J, leaving 14 bases between them. DNA for the CDR3: TGTGCCAGCAGTTTATTCGGCGGTTCCTACGAGCAGTTCTTC. This gives the protein CASSLFGGSYEQFF.

This clonotype appeared a single time. This likely traces to a read error, being one base from a far larger clone. The rearrangement links TRBV12-3 or TRBV12-4 to TRBJ2-1; 9 nucleotides agree with TRBD2. The V and J ends lost 3 bases and 10 bases, in that order; junction bases with no gene match: 16. The CDR3 runs 17 residues. The CDR3 DNA is TGTGCCAGCAGTTTCGGCGGGGGGGAATCGAGCTCCTACGAGCAGTTCTTC. Translation: CASSFGGGESSSYEQFF.

This clonotype has at least ten counts. The rearrangement joins TRBV28 to TRBJ1-2; 7 nucleotides line up with TRBD1. The germline CDR1 and CDR2 sequences are MDHEN and SYDVKM. The CDR3 spans 14 residues. J was trimmed by 1 base and V by 5 bases; bases with no gene match: 4. CDR3 in DNA: TGTGCCAGCAGTCCCGGGACAGTTAACTATGGCTACACCTTC. It translates to CASSPGTVNYGYTF.

The table lists this clonotype with many counts. V gene TRBV20-1 combines with J gene TRBJ2-1, with 10 bases matching TRBD2. After removal of 3 bases from V and 5 bases from J, the junction contained 13 bases not matched to a gene. CDR1 and CDR2 (germline): DFQATT, SNEGSKA (reference sequence). The length of the CDR3 is 17 residues. The CDR3, as DNA: TGCAGTGCTAGTAGTATTAGCGGGGGGCCCACTCACAATGAGCAGTTCTTC. It encodes CSASSISGGPTHNEQFF.

This clonotype is labeled medium-sized. The CDR3 sequence: CASSPTGAIQPQHF. The CDR3, as DNA: TGTGCCAGCAGTCCCACAGGGGCAATTCAGCCCCAGCATTTT. The chain links TRBV6-2 or TRBV6-3 to TRBJ1-5, with TRBD1 identical over 7 bases. In germline, CDR1 is MNHEY, CDR2 SVGEGT. The trim removed 5 bases at V and 6 bases at J, leaving 7 bases unmatched. The CDR3 sequence is 14 residues long.

This clonotype was seen repeatedly, ten times or more. The chain recombines TRBV6-2 or TRBV6-3 with TRBJ2-3; maybe TRBD2 (5 bases). This CDR3 is 13 amino acids long. Trimming removed 6 bases from V and 5 bases from J, with 12 bases in between. Germline-derived CDR1 and CDR2 are MNHEY and SVGEGT. The CDR3 DNA is TGTGCCAGCAGGGCCGACTACATAGATACGCAGTATTTT. Translating gives CASRADYIDTQYF.

The rearrangement joins TRBV20-1 to TRBJ2-3; the D gene is possibly TRBD2 (7 bases). Trimming cost V 0 bases and J 4 bases, with 17 bases left between them. Per the germline V gene, CDR1 is DFQATT and CDR2 is SNEGSKA (reference sequence). The CDR3 has 16 amino acids. The CDR3 coding sequence is TGCAGTGCTAGAGATCCGGGGCGGGGGCCCCCAGATACGCAGTATTTT. Amino acid sequence: CSARDPGRGPPDTQYF.

Ten or more counts support this clonotype. The chain has TRBV7-2 and TRBJ2-7, with 15 positions matching TRBD2. The CDR3 spans 18 residues. Germline V gene data show CDR1 as SGHTA and CDR2 as FQGNSA. J was trimmed by 2 bases and V by 3 bases; bases with no gene match: 8. Here the CDR3 DNA reads TGTGCCAGCAGCTTTGGGACTAGCGGGGGGCCCATACCCTACGAGCAGTACTTC. Encoded protein: CASSFGTSGGPIPYEQYF.

This clonotype was seen at least ten times. V is TRBV29-1 and J is TRBJ2-3; no clear D. The length of the CDR3 is 14 residues. The V and J ends lost 7 bases and 2 bases respectively, with 16 bases between them. Germline lookup yields CDR1 SQVTM and CDR2 ANQGSEA. In nucleotides, the CDR3 is TGCAGCGCTTCGCCTAGGGAAAACACAGATACGCAGTATTTT. It yields the protein CSASPRENTDTQYF.

At least ten counts were recorded for this clonotype. The J gene is TRBJ1-5, the V gene TRBV19, with 8 bases matching TRBD1. Trimming cost V 5 bases and J 3 bases; bases outside gene matches: 9. There are 16 residues in the CDR3. The germline CDR1 and CDR2 sequences are LNHDA and SQIVND (reference sequence). The chain's CDR3 is CASSPRTGGTNQPQHF. The CDR3, as DNA: TGTGCCAGTAGTCCGCGAACAGGGGGTACCAATCAGCCCCAGCATTTT.

With respect to this clonotype: A read error is the likely source, as a far larger clone sits one nucleotide away. The CDR3 DNA reads as TGTGCCAGCAGCTTAGATTTGCGGGTGGGCGAGCAGTACTTC. This gives the protein CASSLDLRVGEQYF. The J gene is TRBJ2-7, the V gene TRBV11-2; the D gene is possibly TRBD2 (5 bases). Trimming removed 0 bases at V and 6 bases at J, with 12 bases between. Germline V lookup: CDR1 SGHAT, CDR2 FQNNGV. The CDR3 consists of 14 residues. The entire variable domain, with the rest obtained from reference TRBV11-2 and TRBJ2-7, is as follows: EAGVAQSPRYKIIEKRQSVAFWCNPISGHATLYWYQQILGQGPKLLIQFQNNGVVDDSQLPKDRFSAERLKGVDSTLKIQPAKLEDSAVYLCASSLDLRVGEQYFGPGTRLTVT.

Ten or more counts support this clonotype. The final CDR3 position lacks the conserved phenylalanine or tryptophan, pointing to a likely read error. The limits of the CDR3 on the DNA are not certain, so only TCRdb's listed CDR3 is given. This chain uses TRBV5-1 with TRBJ2-1; the table's D call, TRBD2, has no DNA check behind it. Germline-derived CDR1 and CDR2 are SGHRS and YFSETQ. The CDR3 spans 11 amino acids, including both terminal residues. The CDR3: CASSGTNTNRV.

Within the sample, this clonotype is medium-sized. The rearrangement links TRBV20-1 to TRBJ2-1; 9 nucleotides match TRBD2. This CDR3 contains 16 residues. The V gene end was trimmed by 1 base and the J gene end by 9 bases; junction bases not matched to a gene: 13. Germline CDR1 is DFQATT and CDR2 is SNEGSKA (reference sequence). The CDR3 here is CSARVQGSGRPVEQFF. CDR3 DNA sequence: TGCAGTGCTAGAGTCCAGGGTAGCGGGAGACCGGTTGAGCAGTTCTTC.

This clonotype appeared many times. The chain employs TRBV9 and TRBJ2-1; TRBD1 aligns across 10 bases. The germline CDR1 and CDR2 sequences are SGDLS and YYNGEE. The CDR3 is 16 amino acids. V dropped 4 bases and J dropped 10; count of bases not matched to a gene: 14. CDR3 region: CASSLRPDRGSGEQFF. The CDR3 region has the DNA TGTGCCAGCAGCCTAAGACCGGACAGGGGGTCCGGCGAGCAGTTCTTC.

This clonotype was detected ten times or more. The chain uses TRBV10-3 and TRBJ1-1; 9 nucleotides align to TRBD1. This CDR3 comprises 13 residues. Unmatched junction bases numbered 10, after V lost 11 bases and J lost 6 bases. Germline V lookup: CDR1 ENHRY, CDR2 SYGVKD. This chain's CDR3 is CAVGQGRGAEAFF. As DNA, the CDR3 is TGTGCCGTTGGACAGGGGAGGGGGGCTGAAGCTTTCTTT.

The chain is built from TRBV7-8 and TRBJ1-1, with D possibly matching TRBD1 (5 bases). Germline V gene lookup returns CDR1 SGHVS and CDR2 FQNEAQ. V lost 5 bases to trimming and J lost 5 bases, with 18 bases between them. The CDR3 contains 15 residues. CDR3: CASSLLQELWTEAFF. The CDR3 DNA is TGTGCCAGCAGCCTACTACAGGAGTTATGGACTGAAGCTTTCTTT.

This clonotype was observed at least ten times. This sequence joins TRBV20-1 and TRBJ1-1; the D is unclear. The CDR3 is 11 residues long. Trimming removed 5 bases from V and 0 bases from J, with 4 bases in between. The germline gives CDR1 DFQATT, CDR2 SNEGSKA (reference sequence). This CDR3 is CSALLNTEAFF. CDR3 coding DNA: TGCAGTGCTCTATTGAACACTGAAGCTTTCTTT.

As regards this clonotype: This likely reflects a read error, since a far larger clone is one base away. The CDR3 reads CANTTSAGGVITEAFF. The CDR3 nucleotides read TGTGCCAACACCACCTCCGCGGGGGGGGTTATCACTGAAGCTTTCTTT. The chain employs TRBV6-1 and TRBJ1-1; D might be TRBD1 (5 bases). The V end was cut by 10 bases, the J end by 4 bases, with 25 bases between. CDR3 size: 16 residues. Germline V CDR1 and CDR2: MNHNS, SASEGT.

Comments on this clonotype: A far larger clone is just one base off, so this is likely a read error. The V and J genes are TRBV12-3 or TRBV12-4 and TRBJ2-7; TRBD1 aligns across 7 bases. This CDR3 region has 14 residues. The V segment lost 3 bases and the J segment 7 bases; nucleotides outside the gene matches: 9. CDR3 sequence: CASSFTGAYNEQYF. The CDR3 DNA reads TGTGCCAGCAGTTTCACAGGGGCCTACAATGAGCAGTACTTC.